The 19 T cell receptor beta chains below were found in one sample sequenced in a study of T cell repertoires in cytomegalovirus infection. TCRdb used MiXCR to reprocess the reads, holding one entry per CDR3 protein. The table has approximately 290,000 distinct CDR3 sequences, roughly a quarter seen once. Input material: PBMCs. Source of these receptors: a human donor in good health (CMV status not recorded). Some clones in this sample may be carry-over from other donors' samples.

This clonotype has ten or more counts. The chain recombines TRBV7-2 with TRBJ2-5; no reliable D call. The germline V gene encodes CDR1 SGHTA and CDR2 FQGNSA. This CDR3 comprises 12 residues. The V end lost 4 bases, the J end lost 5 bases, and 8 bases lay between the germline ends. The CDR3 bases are TGTGCCAGCAGCTACTCGGGCGAGACCCAGTACTTC. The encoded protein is CASSYSGETQYF.

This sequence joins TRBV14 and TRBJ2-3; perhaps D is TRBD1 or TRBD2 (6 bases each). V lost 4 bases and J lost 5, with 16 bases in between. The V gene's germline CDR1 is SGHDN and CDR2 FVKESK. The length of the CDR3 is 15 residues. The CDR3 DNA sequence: TGTGCCAGCAGCCTCGCACTAGGGGGGATAGATACGCAGTATTTT. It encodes CASSLALGGIDTQYF.

As DNA, the CDR3 is TGTGCCAGCACTGAGGCAGGTCACACCGGGGAGCTGTTTTTT. Translated, it gives CASTEAGHTGELFF. V and J are TRBV7-2 and TRBJ2-2, with D hard to call. Deletions cut 7 bases from V and 3 bases from J, with 12 bases between. In germline, CDR1 is SGHTA, CDR2 FQGNSA. This CDR3 region has 14 residues.

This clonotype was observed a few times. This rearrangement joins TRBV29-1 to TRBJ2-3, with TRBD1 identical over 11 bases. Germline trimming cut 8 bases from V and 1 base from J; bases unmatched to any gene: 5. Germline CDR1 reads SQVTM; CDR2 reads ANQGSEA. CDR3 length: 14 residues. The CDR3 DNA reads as TGCAGCTCGGGACAGGGGGTGGGCACAGATACGCAGTATTTT. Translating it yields CSSGQGVGTDTQYF.

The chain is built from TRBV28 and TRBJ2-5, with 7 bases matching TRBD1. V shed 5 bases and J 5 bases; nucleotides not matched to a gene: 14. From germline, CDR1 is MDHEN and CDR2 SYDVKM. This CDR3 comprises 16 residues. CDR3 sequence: CASSTMTGTIRETQYF. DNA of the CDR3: TGTGCCAGCAGTACAATGACAGGGACAATTCGGGAGACCCAGTACTTC. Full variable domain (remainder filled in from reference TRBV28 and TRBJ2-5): DVKVTQSSRYLVKRTGEKVFLECVQDMDHENMFWYRQDPGLGLRLIYFSYDVKMKEKGDIPEGYSVSREKKERFSLILESASTNQTSMYLCASSTMTGTIRETQYFGPGTRLLVL.

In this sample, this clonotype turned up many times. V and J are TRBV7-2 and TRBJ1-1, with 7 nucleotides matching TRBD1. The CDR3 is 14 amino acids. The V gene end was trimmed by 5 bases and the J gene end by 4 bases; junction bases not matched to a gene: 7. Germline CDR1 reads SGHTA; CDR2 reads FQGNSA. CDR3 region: CASSPHQGVTEAFF. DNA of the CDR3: TGTGCCAGCAGCCCTCATCAGGGGGTCACTGAAGCTTTCTTT.

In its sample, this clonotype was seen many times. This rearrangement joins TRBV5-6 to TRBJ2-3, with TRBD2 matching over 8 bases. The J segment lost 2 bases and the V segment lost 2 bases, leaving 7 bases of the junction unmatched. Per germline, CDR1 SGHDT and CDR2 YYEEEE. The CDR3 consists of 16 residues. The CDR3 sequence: CASSLLGLANTDTQYF. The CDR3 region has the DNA TGTGCCAGCAGCTTATTAGGACTAGCCAACACAGATACGCAGTATTTT.

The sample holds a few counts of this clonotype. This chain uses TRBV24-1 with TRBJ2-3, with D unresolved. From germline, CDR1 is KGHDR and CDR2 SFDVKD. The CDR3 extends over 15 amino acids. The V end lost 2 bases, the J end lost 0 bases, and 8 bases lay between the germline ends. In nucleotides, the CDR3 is TGTGCCACCAGTGATTCTTGGGGAAGCACAGATACGCAGTATTTT. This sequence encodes CATSDSWGSTDTQYF.

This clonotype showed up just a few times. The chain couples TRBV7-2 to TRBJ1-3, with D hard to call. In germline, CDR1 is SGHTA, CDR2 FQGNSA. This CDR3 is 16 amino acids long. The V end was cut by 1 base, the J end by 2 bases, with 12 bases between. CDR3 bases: TGTGCCAGCAGCTTAGAGGTCCTAGAGACTGGAAACACCATATATTTT. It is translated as CASSLEVLETGNTIYF.

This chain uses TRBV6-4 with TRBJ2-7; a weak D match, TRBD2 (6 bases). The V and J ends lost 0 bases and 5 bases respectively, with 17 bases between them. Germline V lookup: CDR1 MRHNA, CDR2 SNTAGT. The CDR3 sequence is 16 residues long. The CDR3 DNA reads TGTGCCAGCAGTGACTCCGGGACTGGCGACCTCCACGAGCAGTACTTC. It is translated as CASSDSGTGDLHEQYF.

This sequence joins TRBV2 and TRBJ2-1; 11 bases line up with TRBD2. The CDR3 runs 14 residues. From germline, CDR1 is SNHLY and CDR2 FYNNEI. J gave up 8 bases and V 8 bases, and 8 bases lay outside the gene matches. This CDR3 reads CASPGLAGGHEQFF. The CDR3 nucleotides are TGTGCCAGCCCAGGACTAGCGGGTGGGCATGAGCAGTTCTTC.

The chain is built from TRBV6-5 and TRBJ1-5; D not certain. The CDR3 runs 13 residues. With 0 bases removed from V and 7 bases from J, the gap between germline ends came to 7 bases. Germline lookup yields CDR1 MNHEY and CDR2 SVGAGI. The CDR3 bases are TGTGCCAGCAGTTACTCGAGGTTCCAGCCCCAGCATTTT. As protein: CASSYSRFQPQHF.

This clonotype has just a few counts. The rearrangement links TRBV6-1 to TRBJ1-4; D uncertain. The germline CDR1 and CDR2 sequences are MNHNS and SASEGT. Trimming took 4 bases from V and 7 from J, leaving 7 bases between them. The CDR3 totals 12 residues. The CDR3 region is CASSGGSEKLFF. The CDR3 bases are TGTGCCAGCAGTGGCGGGAGTGAAAAACTGTTTTTT.

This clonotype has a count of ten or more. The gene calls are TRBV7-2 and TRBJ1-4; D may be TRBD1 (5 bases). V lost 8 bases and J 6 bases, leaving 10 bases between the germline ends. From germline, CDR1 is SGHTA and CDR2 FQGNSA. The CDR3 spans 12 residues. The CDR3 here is CASRDDDEKLFF. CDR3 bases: TGTGCCAGCCGGGACGACGATGAAAAACTGTTTTTT.

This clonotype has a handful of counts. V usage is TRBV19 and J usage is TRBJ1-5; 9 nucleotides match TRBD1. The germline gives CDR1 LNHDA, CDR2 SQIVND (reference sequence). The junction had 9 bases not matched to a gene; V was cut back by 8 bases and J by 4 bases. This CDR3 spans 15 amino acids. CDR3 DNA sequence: TGTGCCAGTCGAGGGGACAGGGCTTTGAATCAGCCCCAGCATTTT. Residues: CASRGDRALNQPQHF.

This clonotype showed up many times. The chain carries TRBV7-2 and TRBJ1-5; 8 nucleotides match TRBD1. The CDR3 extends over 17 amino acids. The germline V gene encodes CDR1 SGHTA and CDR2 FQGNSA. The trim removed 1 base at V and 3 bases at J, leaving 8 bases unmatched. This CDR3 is CASSLGQGQGNNQPQHF. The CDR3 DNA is TGTGCCAGCAGCTTAGGACAGGGGCAGGGGAACAATCAGCCCCAGCATTTT. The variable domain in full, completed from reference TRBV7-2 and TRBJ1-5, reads GAGVSQSPSNKVTEKGKDVELRCDPISGHTALYWYRQSLGQGLEFLIYFQGNSAPDKSGLPSDRFSAERTGGSVSTLTIQRTQQEDSAVYLCASSLGQGQGNNQPQHFGDGTRLSIL.

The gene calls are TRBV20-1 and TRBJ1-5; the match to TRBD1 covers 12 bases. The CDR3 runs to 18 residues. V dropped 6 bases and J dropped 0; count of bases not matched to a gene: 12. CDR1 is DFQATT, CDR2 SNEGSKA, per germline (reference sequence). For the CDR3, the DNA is TGCAGTGCGCCCCCCGGGACAGGGGGCGGTGGTAGCAATCAGCCCCAGCATTTT. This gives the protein CSAPPGTGGGGSNQPQHF.

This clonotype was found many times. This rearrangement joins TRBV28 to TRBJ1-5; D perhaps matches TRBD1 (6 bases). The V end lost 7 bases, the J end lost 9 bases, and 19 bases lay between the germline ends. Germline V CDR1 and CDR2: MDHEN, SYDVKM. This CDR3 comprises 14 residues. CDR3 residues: CASTARQVLWPQHF. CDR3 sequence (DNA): TGTGCCAGCACAGCTAGACAGGTGTTATGGCCCCAGCATTTT.

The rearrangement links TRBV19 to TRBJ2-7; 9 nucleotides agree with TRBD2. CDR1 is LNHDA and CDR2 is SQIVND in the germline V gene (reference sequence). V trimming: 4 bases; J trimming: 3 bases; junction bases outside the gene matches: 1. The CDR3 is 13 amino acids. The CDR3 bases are TGTGCCAGTAGTAATAGCGGGAGCTACGAGCAGTACTTC. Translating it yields CASSNSGSYEQYF.